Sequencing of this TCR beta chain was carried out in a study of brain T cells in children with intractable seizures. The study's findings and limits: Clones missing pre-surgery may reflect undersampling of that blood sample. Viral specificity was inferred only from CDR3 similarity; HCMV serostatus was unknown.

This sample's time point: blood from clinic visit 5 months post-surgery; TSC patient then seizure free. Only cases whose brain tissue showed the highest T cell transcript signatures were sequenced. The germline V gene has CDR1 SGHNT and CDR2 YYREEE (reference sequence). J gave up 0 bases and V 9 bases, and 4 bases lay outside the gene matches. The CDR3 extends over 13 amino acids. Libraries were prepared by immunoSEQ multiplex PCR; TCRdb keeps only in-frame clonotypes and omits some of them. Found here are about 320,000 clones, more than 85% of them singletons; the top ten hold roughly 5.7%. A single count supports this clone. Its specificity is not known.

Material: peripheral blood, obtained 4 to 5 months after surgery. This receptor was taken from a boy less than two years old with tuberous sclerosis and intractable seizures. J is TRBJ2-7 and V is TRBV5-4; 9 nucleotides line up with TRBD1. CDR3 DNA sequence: TGTGCCATAGGGACAGGGTCCTCCTACGAGCAGTACTTC. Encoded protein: CAIGTGSSYEQYF.